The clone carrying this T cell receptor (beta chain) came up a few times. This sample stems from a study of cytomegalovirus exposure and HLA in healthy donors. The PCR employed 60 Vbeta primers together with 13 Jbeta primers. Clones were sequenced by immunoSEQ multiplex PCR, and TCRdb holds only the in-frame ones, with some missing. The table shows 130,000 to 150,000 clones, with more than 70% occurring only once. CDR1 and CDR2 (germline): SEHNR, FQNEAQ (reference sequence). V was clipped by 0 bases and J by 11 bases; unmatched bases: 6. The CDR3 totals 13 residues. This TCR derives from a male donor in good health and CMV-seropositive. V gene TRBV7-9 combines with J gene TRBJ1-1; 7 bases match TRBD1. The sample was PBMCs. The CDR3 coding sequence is TGTGCCAGCAGCTTAGCACCTACAGGGGATGCTTTCTTT. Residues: CASSLAPTGDAFF.